This T cell receptor (beta chain) was observed in a study of PD-L1 blockade in urothelial cancer. PCRs were each spiked with synthetic TCR analog templates. Clones were read by immunoSEQ multiplex PCR, and TCRdb kept only the in-frame ones, dropping some. The sample holds around 100,000 clones, roughly 87% seen once. CDR3 length equals 16 residues. This sample's time point: pretreatment peripheral blood. Sequences were derived from PBMCs, sampled around atezolizumab (anti-PD-L1) treatment. This sequence joins TRBV12-2 and TRBJ1-1. TRBV12-2 is a known pseudogene. This receptor was taken from a man in his fifties or sixties with urothelial cancer. CDR3 in amino acids: CASRWTLGVENTEAFF. The CDR3 nucleotides are TGTGCAAGTCGCTGGACCCTCGGGGTAGAGAACACTGAAGCTTTCTTT.